The 28 T cell receptor beta chains presented below share a single source sample, sequenced in a study of human T cells and chemical hapten exposure. MiXCR, run by TCRdb on the RACE reads, gives a single entry per CDR3 protein. The table shows roughly 160,000 distinct CDR3 sequences, with approximately 15% occurring only once. The sample's time point: patch test 1, 2 weeks after DPC sensitization. Specified treatment: therapeutic diphenylcyclopropenone sensitization with weekly scalp DPC. The sample was whole blood, taken in connection with sensitization to the hapten diphenylcyclopropenone (DPC). Every receptor here comes from a young woman with alopecia areata. Some clones in this sample may be carry-over from other donors' samples.

The V and J genes are TRBV7-8 and TRBJ2-2, with 9 nucleotides matching TRBD2. CDR3 length: 17 amino acids. Germline V gene sequence: CDR1 SGHVS, CDR2 FQNEAQ. V lost 0 bases to trimming and J lost 3 bases; unmatched junction nucleotides: 5. The CDR3 here is CASSLAEAGGDTGELFF. Here the CDR3 DNA reads TGTGCCAGCAGCTTAGCGGAGGCGGGAGGGGACACCGGGGAGCTGTTTTTT.

This chain connects TRBV18 to TRBJ2-5; D gene uncertain. The ends were cut back, 3 bases at V and 1 base at J, with 3 bases in the middle. Germline V gives CDR1 KGHSH, CDR2 LQKENI. The CDR3 consists of 12 residues. CDR3: CASSPTQETQYF. For the CDR3, the DNA is TGTGCCAGCTCACCGACCCAAGAGACCCAGTACTTC.

This clonotype came up a few times. The chain is built from TRBV7-2 and TRBJ2-1; 9 nucleotides match TRBD2. The CDR3 sequence is 18 residues long. Germline V gene lookup returns CDR1 SGHTA and CDR2 FQGNSA. V was clipped by 2 bases and J by 7 bases; unmatched bases: 15. The CDR3 DNA is TGTGCCAGCAGCTTAAATCAATGGGCTAGCGGGATGAAGAATGAGCAGTTCTTC. Protein: CASSLNQWASGMKNEQFF.

In this sample, this clonotype turned up a few times. The chain links TRBV11-1 to TRBJ2-5, with 7 bases fitting TRBD1. This CDR3 region has 12 residues. CDR1 and CDR2 from the germline V gene are SGHAT and FQDESV (reference sequence). V lost 5 bases and J lost 4; bases outside the gene matches: 1. DNA for the CDR3: TGTGCCAGCAGCAACAGGGGAGAGACCCAGTACTTC. This codes for CASSNRGETQYF.

Comment on this clonotype: Being one base from a much bigger clone, this may be a read error. V usage is TRBV6-5 and J usage is TRBJ1-1; D uncertain. Deletions cut 0 bases from V and 4 bases from J, with 12 bases between. CDR1 is MNHEY and CDR2 is SVGAGI in the germline V gene. This CDR3 region has 15 residues. The chain's CDR3 is CASSYSARSSTEAFF. CDR3 sequence (DNA): TGTGCCAGCAGTTACTCGGCCAGATCAAGCACTGAAGCTTTCTTT.

This clonotype was detected ten times or more. This sequence joins TRBV3-1 and TRBJ1-1, with a tentative D call TRBD1 (5 bases). CDR1 LGHDT and CDR2 YNNKEL come from the germline V gene (reference sequence). V shed 6 bases and J shed 0 bases, with 17 bases lying between them. The CDR3 has 16 amino acids. The chain's CDR3 is CASRRKPGPLNTEAFF. The CDR3 bases are TGTGCCAGCAGACGCAAACCGGGACCGCTGAACACTGAAGCTTTCTTT.

The chain recombines TRBV6-5 with TRBJ1-1; D is ambiguous. The V gene lost 0 bases and the J gene lost 4 bases, with 15 bases spanning the gap. Germline V gene lookup returns CDR1 MNHEY and CDR2 SVGAGI. This CDR3 contains 16 residues. The CDR3 here is CASSYSIPWAGTEAFF. The DNA for the CDR3 is TGTGCCAGCAGTTACTCGATCCCTTGGGCCGGCACTGAAGCTTTCTTT.

This clonotype was counted a few times. The chain links TRBV28 to TRBJ2-1; either TRBD1 or TRBD2 may supply D (6 bases each). The CDR3 totals 16 residues. CDR1 and CDR2 (germline): MDHEN, SYDVKM. The V and J ends lost 3 bases and 6 bases respectively, with 18 bases between them. The CDR3 loop is CASSFLRGDGANEQFF. DNA of the CDR3: TGTGCCAGCAGTTTTCTAAGGGGGGACGGAGCCAATGAGCAGTTCTTC.

This clonotype has at least ten counts. This chain connects TRBV9 to TRBJ1-6; D is ambiguous. V lost 4 bases to trimming and J lost 0 bases, with 5 bases between them. CDR1 and CDR2 (germline): SGDLS, YYNGEE. This CDR3 spans 14 amino acids. The CDR3 region is CASSPSSYNSPLHF. The CDR3 DNA reads TGTGCCAGCAGCCCGAGCTCCTATAATTCACCCCTCCACTTT.

The chain combines TRBV30 with TRBJ2-1; the match to TRBD2 covers 15 bases. Trimming cost V 4 bases and J 10 bases; bases outside gene matches: 11. CDR3 length: 16 residues. From germline, CDR1 is GTSNPN and CDR2 SVGIG (reference sequence). Written as DNA, the CDR3 is TGTGCCTGGATGGACGGACTAGCGGGGGGGCACAGGGAGCAGTTCTTC. It yields the protein CAWMDGLAGGHREQFF.

This clonotype has a count of ten or more. This rearrangement joins TRBV25-1 to TRBJ2-7; D unresolved. The CDR3 totals 11 residues. Germline CDR1 MGHDK, CDR2 SYGVNS. Deletions cut 4 bases from V and 6 bases from J, with 7 bases between. CDR3 in DNA: TGTGCCAGCAGTGCCGGTGGCGAGCAGTACTTC. Protein: CASSAGGEQYF.

There are a few counts of this clonotype. The gene calls are TRBV7-9 and TRBJ1-1; possibly TRBD1 for D (5 bases). Germline loops: CDR1 SEHNR, CDR2 FQNEAQ (reference sequence). The ends were cut back, 5 bases at V and 4 bases at J, with 17 bases in the middle. CDR3 size: 15 residues. The CDR3 DNA sequence: TGTGCCAGCAGCCGCCTGCAGGGAGAGGTCACTGAAGCTTTCTTT. It specifies CASSRLQGEVTEAFF. Full variable domain (outside the CDR3, taken from reference TRBV7-9 and TRBJ1-1): DTGVSQNPRHKITKRGQNVTFRCDPISEHNRLYWYRQTLGQGPEFLTYFQNEAQLEKSRLLSDRFSAERPKGSFSTLEIQRTEQGDSAMYLCASSRLQGEVTEAFFGQGTRLTVV.

Only a few counts were recorded for this clonotype. The gene calls are TRBV19 and TRBJ1-4; D gene ambiguous. The V gene lost 2 bases and the J gene lost 4 bases, with 8 bases spanning the gap. CDR1 is LNHDA and CDR2 is SQIVND in the germline V gene (reference sequence). This CDR3 has 14 residues. The CDR3 spells CASSITVDNEKLFF. The CDR3 DNA sequence: TGTGCCAGTAGTATAACAGTGGATAATGAAAAACTGTTTTTT.

CDR3 loop: CAGRGSDTEAFF. The CDR3 nucleotides are TGTGCCGGTAGGGGATCCGACACTGAAGCTTTCTTT. The chain couples TRBV7-9 to TRBJ1-1; D may be TRBD1 (5 bases). Trimming took off 11 bases at V and 3 bases at J, with 13 bases between the two ends. Germline assignment: CDR1 SEHNR and CDR2 FQNEAQ (reference sequence). The CDR3 consists of 12 residues.

This clonotype was counted between two and nine times. The chain employs TRBV10-3 and TRBJ2-7; no firm D call. Germline CDR1 ENHRY, CDR2 SYGVKD. Trimming took off 10 bases at V and 7 bases at J, with 17 bases between the two ends. This CDR3 is 12 amino acids long. Here the CDR3 DNA reads TGTGCCACGAGGACCGAGATGGGGGAGCAGTACTTC. Translation: CATRTEMGEQYF.

This clonotype has more than one count but fewer than ten. The rearrangement links TRBV29-1 to TRBJ2-3, with 9 bases aligning to TRBD2. Germline loops: CDR1 SQVTM, CDR2 ANQGSEA. This CDR3 has 13 amino acids. V lost 7 bases to trimming and J lost 2 bases; unmatched junction nucleotides: 4. Here the CDR3 DNA reads TGCAGCGCTATAGCGGGGGCCACAGATACGCAGTATTTT. Residues: CSAIAGATDTQYF.

The chain has TRBV12-3 or TRBV12-4 and TRBJ2-2; D is unclear. Trimming stripped 2 bases from V and 2 bases from J, with 12 bases between. The CDR3 runs to 16 residues. The DNA of the CDR3 is TGTGCCAGCAGTTTATTGGTAGGACCAAACACCGGGGAGCTGTTTTTT. It specifies CASSLLVGPNTGELFF.

CDR3 residues: CAISSKEGYEQYF. The CDR3 DNA is TGTGCCATCAGCTCCAAGGAGGGCTACGAGCAGTACTTC. The J gene is TRBJ2-7, the V gene TRBV10-3, with D possibly matching TRBD2 (6 bases). This CDR3 spans 13 amino acids. CDR1 and CDR2 (germline): ENHRY, SYGVKD. The V gene lost 6 bases and the J gene lost 3 bases, with 12 bases spanning the gap.

Comment on this clonotype: Just one base apart from a much larger clone, this may be a read error. The chain employs TRBV18 and TRBJ2-7, with a tentative D call TRBD2 (7 bases). The CDR3 contains 15 residues. The V gene's germline CDR1 is KGHSH and CDR2 LQKENI. The chain's CDR3 is CASTPPAGAAYEQYF. CDR3 coding DNA: TGTGCCAGCACACCACCGGCGGGGGCCGCCTACGAGCAGTACTTC.

The rearrangement joins TRBV20-1 to TRBJ2-2; weak D call: TRBD2 (6 bases). Germline loops: CDR1 DFQATT, CDR2 SNEGSKA (reference sequence). Trimming removed 2 bases at V and 2 bases at J, with 12 bases between. The CDR3 runs 15 residues. DNA for the CDR3: TGCAGTGCTAGATCCGCGGGACGCAACACCGGGGAGCTGTTTTTT. As protein: CSARSAGRNTGELFF.

There are a few counts of this clonotype. The gene calls are TRBV6-2 or TRBV6-3 and TRBJ1-1, with D tentatively TRBD1 (5 bases). This CDR3 comprises 16 residues. In germline, CDR1 is MNHEY, CDR2 SVGEGT. Trimming removed 5 bases at V and 4 bases at J, with 20 bases between. The CDR3 bases are TGTGCCAGCAGTCCGATGTCGAGGGGCACAGGCACTGAAGCTTTCTTT. Translated, it gives CASSPMSRGTGTEAFF.

Comment on this clonotype: Germline and junction disagree at one end, which may indicate a read error. The chain carries TRBV28 and TRBJ1-4; TRBD1 agrees at 7 bases. The CDR3 consists of 15 residues. CDR1 and CDR2 from the germline V gene are MDHEN and SYDVKM. CDR3 DNA sequence: TGTGCCAGCACCCCGCGGGACAGCTATAATGAAAAGCTGTTTTTT. This codes for CASTPRDSYNEKLFF.

The table lists this clonotype with many counts. J is TRBJ2-5 and V is TRBV9; D is unresolved. The CDR3 consists of 13 residues. Looked up from germline, CDR1 is SGDLS and CDR2 is YYNGEE. V lost 0 bases to trimming and J lost 4 bases, with 7 bases between them. This CDR3 is CASSVGLLETQYF. The DNA of the CDR3 is TGTGCCAGCAGCGTAGGTCTTTTAGAGACCCAGTACTTC. The variable domain in full, with the rest retrieved from reference TRBV9 and TRBJ2-5, is DSGVTQTPKHLITATGQRVTLRCSPRSGDLSVYWYQQSLDQGLQFLIQYYNGEERAKGNILERFSAQQFPDLHSELNLSSLELGDSALYFCASSVGLLETQYFGPGTRLLVL.

There are many counts of this clonotype. The chain recombines TRBV5-5 with TRBJ1-1; tentatively, D is TRBD1 (5 bases). Germline-derived CDR1 and CDR2 are SGHKS and YYEKEE (reference sequence). Deletions cut 1 base from V and 6 bases from J, with 19 bases between. The CDR3 sequence is 16 residues long. The CDR3 loop reads CASSLLLTAASAEAFF. CDR3 nucleotides: TGTGCCAGCAGCTTGTTGTTGACAGCAGCTTCCGCTGAAGCTTTCTTT.

The chain joins TRBV29-1 to TRBJ2-3; 7 bases align to TRBD2. Germline V CDR1 and CDR2: SQVTM, ANQGSEA. There are 11 residues in the CDR3. J was trimmed by 11 bases and V by 7 bases; bases with no gene match: 9. The CDR3 region is CSAERDSGQYF. The CDR3 DNA reads TGCAGCGCCGAGCGGGACTCGGGGCAGTATTTT.

This chain joins TRBV2 and TRBJ1-4; TRBD1 matches 9 bases. Germline V gives CDR1 SNHLY, CDR2 FYNNEI. The CDR3 totals 16 residues. Trimming took 6 bases from V and 6 from J; bases not matched to a gene: 11. The chain's CDR3 is CASRASVGTGHEKLFF. CDR3 DNA: TGTGCCAGCAGGGCCTCCGTCGGGACAGGGCATGAAAAACTGTTTTTT. Complete variable domain (other parts from reference TRBV2 and TRBJ1-4): EPEVTQTPSHQVTQMGQEVILRCVPISNHLYFYWYRQILGQKVEFLVSFYNNEISEKSEIFDDQFSVERPDGSNFTLKIRSTKLEDSAMYFCASRASVGTGHEKLFFGSGTQLSVL.

This clonotype showed up just a few times. V usage is TRBV3-1 and J usage is TRBJ2-2, with TRBD2 as a possible D gene (5 bases). Per germline, CDR1 LGHDT and CDR2 YNNKEL (reference sequence). This CDR3 is built from 13 residues. V was pared by 5 bases and J by 7 bases, with 11 bases between. The CDR3 bases are TGTGCCAGCAGCAACCTAGCAAGCGGGGAGCTGTTTTTT. Its translation is CASSNLASGELFF.

This clonotype was seen a few times. J is TRBJ1-2 and V is TRBV29-1; TRBD1 is a possible D gene (6 bases). This CDR3 has 13 residues. Trimming removed 6 bases from V and 3 bases from J, with 14 bases in between. Germline assignment: CDR1 SQVTM and CDR2 ANQGSEA. The CDR3 region is CSVDSNEDYGYTF. The CDR3 coding sequence is TGCAGCGTGGACAGTAACGAAGACTATGGCTACACCTTC.